One sample yielded the 14 T cell receptor beta chains listed below, sequenced in a study of shared clonotypes between healthy human individuals. Sequenced by immunoSEQ multiplex PCR; TCRdb stores in-frame clones only, minus some. The data show around 500,000 clones, approximately 78% seen once. Source material: PBMCs. These receptor sequences come from a woman aged 35 to 49 in good health. Some clones in this sample may be carry-over from other donors' samples.

The rearrangement links TRBV5-4 to TRBJ2-7; D may be TRBD2 (5 bases). The CDR3 length is 15 residues. Per the germline V gene, CDR1 is SGHNT and CDR2 is YYREEE (reference sequence). V was shortened by 4 bases and J by 4 bases, with 18 bases between the two germline ends. The CDR3: CASSEQFRGRYEQYF. CDR3 coding DNA: TGTGCCAGCAGCGAACAATTTCGGGGTCGGTACGAGCAGTACTTC.

DNA for the CDR3: TGTGCCAGCACCACGGGGACCATTGATGAAAAACTGTTTTTT. Its protein is CASTTGTIDEKLFF. The chain joins TRBV5-5 to TRBJ1-4; D possibly corresponds to TRBD1 (5 bases). This CDR3 region has 14 residues. Germline CDR1 SGHKS, CDR2 YYEKEE (reference sequence). V lost 6 bases, J lost 6 bases, and 15 bases lay in between.

The rearrangement links TRBV19 to TRBJ2-5; D is possibly TRBD1 (5 bases). This CDR3 has 14 amino acids. V lost 6 bases and J 9 bases, leaving 20 bases between the germline ends. CDR1 and CDR2 from the germline V gene are LNHDA and SQIVND (reference sequence). In DNA form, the CDR3 reads TGTGCCAGTAGCGATTGGGGTTCGGTAGGGGCCCAGTACTTC. Translated: CASSDWGSVGAQYF.

This sequence joins TRBV28 and TRBJ2-3; no definite D call. With 7 bases removed from V and 2 bases from J, the gap between germline ends came to 7 bases. The CDR3 extends over 12 amino acids. Germline lookup yields CDR1 MDHEN and CDR2 SYDVKM. CDR3 amino acids: CASTGLTDTQYF. The CDR3 bases are TGTGCCAGCACCGGCCTCACAGATACGCAGTATTTT.

This CDR3 is CASSPRREYDTQYF. The CDR3 DNA is TGTGCCAGCAGCCCCCGGCGGGAGTATGATACGCAGTATTTT. The rearrangement links TRBV7-9 to TRBJ2-3, with 7 nucleotides matching TRBD2. Looked up from germline, CDR1 is SEHNR and CDR2 is FQNEAQ (reference sequence). Unmatched junction bases numbered 8, after V lost 5 bases and J lost 6 bases. The CDR3 contains 14 residues.

CDR3 bases: TGTGCCAGCAGCTTAACCCTCACCGCGTCCCAGTACTTC. It codes for CASSLTLTASQYF. The chain joins TRBV7-3 to TRBJ2-5, with D hard to call. The CDR3 totals 13 residues. CDR1 SGHTA and CDR2 FQGTGA come from the germline V gene. Trimming took 0 bases from V and 9 from J, leaving 11 bases between them.

In DNA, the CDR3 is TGCGCCAGCAGCCAAACCATAGCGGGTTCCTACAATGAGCAGTTCTTC. Amino acid sequence: CASSQTIAGSYNEQFF. V and J are TRBV5-1 and TRBJ2-1, with 7 nucleotides matching TRBD2. With 4 bases clipped from V and 1 base from J, the junction kept 8 bases outside the gene matches. CDR1 is SGHRS and CDR2 is YFSETQ in the germline V gene. The CDR3 length is 16 residues. The whole variable domain, remainder taken from reference TRBV5-1 and TRBJ2-1, is KAGVTQTPRYLIKTRGQQVTLSCSPISGHRSVSWYQQTPGQGLQFLFEYFSETQRNKGNFPGRFSGRQFSNSRSEMNVSTLELGDSALYLCASSQTIAGSYNEQFFGPGTRLTVL.

V is TRBV7-3 and J is TRBJ2-7; 8 nucleotides line up with TRBD1. CDR3 length: 14 amino acids. The J segment lost 2 bases and the V segment lost 3 bases, leaving 3 bases of the junction unmatched. Germline V lookup: CDR1 SGHTA, CDR2 FQGTGA. DNA for the CDR3: TGTGCCAGCAGCTTTTACAGGGGGACCTACGAGCAGTACTTC. Encoded protein: CASSFYRGTYEQYF.

A note on this clone: This may be a read error: a much more frequent sequence differs by one nucleotide. This sequence joins TRBV14 and TRBJ1-1; TRBD1 might be the D (5 bases). Trimming stripped 4 bases from V and 10 bases from J, with 16 bases between. This CDR3 is 13 amino acids long. The germline V gene has CDR1 SGHDN and CDR2 FVKESK. Here the CDR3 reads CASSLWTTRRAFF. The CDR3 DNA follows: TGTGCCAGCAGCCTCTGGACAACTCGGCGAGCTTTCTTT.

V gene TRBV5-1 combines with J gene TRBJ2-5; 13 nucleotides align to TRBD2. The germline V gene encodes CDR1 SGHRS and CDR2 YFSETQ. Unmatched junction bases numbered 8, after V lost 4 bases and J lost 2 bases. CDR3 length: 17 residues. CDR3 sequence (DNA): TGCGCCAGCAGCCAAGGACTAGCGGGAGACCAACAAGAGACCCAGTACTTC. This encodes CASSQGLAGDQQETQYF.

This clone has more than one count but fewer than ten. The chain links TRBV7-6 to TRBJ2-1; D is perhaps TRBD1 or TRBD2 (5 bases each). Germline V gives CDR1 SGHVS, CDR2 FNYEAQ. Between the trimmed V and J ends, which lost 5 bases and 6 bases, there was a span of 14 bases. This CDR3 is 14 amino acids long. The CDR3 region is CASSTGTLLNEQFF. CDR3 bases: TGTGCCAGCAGCACCGGGACCTTACTCAATGAGCAGTTCTTC.

This clone turned up a few times. This chain joins TRBV9 and TRBJ1-2; TRBD1 aligns across 10 bases. J was trimmed by 2 bases and V by 3 bases; bases with no gene match: 4. This CDR3 has 15 residues. In germline, CDR1 is SGDLS, CDR2 YYNGEE. The CDR3 nucleotides are TGTGCCAGCAGCGAGCGGGGACAGGGGAACTATGGCTACACCTTC. Protein: CASSERGQGNYGYTF.

The chain combines TRBV7-8 with TRBJ2-7, with 10 bases matching TRBD2. The trim removed 5 bases at V and 7 bases at J, leaving 14 bases unmatched. Looked up from germline, CDR1 is SGHVS and CDR2 is FQNEAQ. The CDR3 is 16 amino acids. The CDR3 DNA sequence: TGTGCCAGCAGCACCCGCCAGCGGGAGGGCCAAGGAGAGCAGTACTTC. Residues: CASSTRQREGQGEQYF.

V usage is TRBV29-1 and J usage is TRBJ1-3; possible D gene TRBD1, 5 bases. Per the germline V gene, CDR1 is SQVTM and CDR2 is ANQGSEA. The CDR3 is 13 residues long. V was shortened by 3 bases and J by 3 bases, with 9 bases between the two germline ends. Here the CDR3 reads CSVDNQGGNTIYF. DNA for the CDR3: TGCAGCGTTGATAATCAGGGTGGAAACACCATATATTTT.